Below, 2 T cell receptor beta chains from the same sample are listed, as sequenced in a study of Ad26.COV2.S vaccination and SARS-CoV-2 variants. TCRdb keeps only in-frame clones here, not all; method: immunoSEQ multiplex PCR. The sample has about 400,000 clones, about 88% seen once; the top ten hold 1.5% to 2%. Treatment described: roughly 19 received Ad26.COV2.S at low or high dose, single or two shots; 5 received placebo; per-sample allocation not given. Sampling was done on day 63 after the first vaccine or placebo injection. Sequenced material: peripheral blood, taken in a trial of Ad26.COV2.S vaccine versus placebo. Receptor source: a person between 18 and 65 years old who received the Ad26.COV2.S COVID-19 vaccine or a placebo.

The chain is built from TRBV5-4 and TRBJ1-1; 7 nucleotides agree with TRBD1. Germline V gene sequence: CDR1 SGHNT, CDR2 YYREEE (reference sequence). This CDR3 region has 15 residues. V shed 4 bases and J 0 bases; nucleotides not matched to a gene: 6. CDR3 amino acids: CASSPRGQMNTEAFF. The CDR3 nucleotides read TGTGCCAGCAGCCCCAGGGGACAGATGAACACTGAAGCTTTCTTT.

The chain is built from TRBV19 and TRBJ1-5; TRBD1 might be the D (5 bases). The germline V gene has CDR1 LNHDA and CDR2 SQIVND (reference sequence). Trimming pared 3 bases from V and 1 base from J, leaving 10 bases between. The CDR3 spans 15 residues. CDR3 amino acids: CASSMWGGSNQPQHF. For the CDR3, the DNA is TGTGCCAGTAGTATGTGGGGGGGGAGCAATCAGCCCCAGCATTTT.